This T cell receptor (beta chain) was obtained from a study of T cells in tuberculosis. Overall study findings and caveats: The TCR-beta difference was not significant; alpha differences partly reflected length.

Comments on this clone: Its antigen is not known.

Clones were sequenced by immunoSEQ multiplex PCR, and TCRdb holds only the in-frame ones, with some missing. This table holds fewer than 35,000 clones, around 88% found once. The J segment lost 0 bases and the V segment lost 6 bases, leaving 1 base of the junction unmatched. This CDR3 region has 13 residues. Germline CDR1 and CDR2: MNHNY and SVGAGI (reference sequence). Documented time point: new active TB diagnosis, blood taken before or within 7 days of starting treatment. The V call is TRBV6-6, the J call TRBJ2-5; 7 nucleotides line up with TRBD1. The receptor was derived from an adult with tuberculosis. The specimen comprised PBMCs, sampled at tuberculosis diagnosis. The CDR3 DNA reads TGTGCCAGCAGCGGACAGGACCAAGAGACCCAGTACTTC. It translates to CASSGQDQETQYF.